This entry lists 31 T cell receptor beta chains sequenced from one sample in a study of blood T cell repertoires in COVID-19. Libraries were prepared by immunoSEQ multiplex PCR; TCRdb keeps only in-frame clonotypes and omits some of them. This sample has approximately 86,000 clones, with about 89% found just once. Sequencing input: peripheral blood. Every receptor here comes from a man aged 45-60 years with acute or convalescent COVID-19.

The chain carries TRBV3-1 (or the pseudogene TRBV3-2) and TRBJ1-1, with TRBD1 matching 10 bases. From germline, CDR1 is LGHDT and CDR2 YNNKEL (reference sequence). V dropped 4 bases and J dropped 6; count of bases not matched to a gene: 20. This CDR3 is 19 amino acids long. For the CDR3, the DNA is TGTGCCAGCAGCCGAAAGGCCGGGGGGACAGGGGTTTCCGGAGCTGAAGCTTTCTTT. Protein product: CASSRKAGGTGVSGAEAFF.

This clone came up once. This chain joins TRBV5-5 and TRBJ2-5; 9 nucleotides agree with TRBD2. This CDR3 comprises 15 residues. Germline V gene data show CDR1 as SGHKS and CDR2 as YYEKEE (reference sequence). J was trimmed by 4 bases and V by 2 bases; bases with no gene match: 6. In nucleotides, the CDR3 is TGTGCCAGCAGCTTTACGGCGGGGGGGCGAGAGACCCAGTACTTC. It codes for CASSFTAGGRETQYF.

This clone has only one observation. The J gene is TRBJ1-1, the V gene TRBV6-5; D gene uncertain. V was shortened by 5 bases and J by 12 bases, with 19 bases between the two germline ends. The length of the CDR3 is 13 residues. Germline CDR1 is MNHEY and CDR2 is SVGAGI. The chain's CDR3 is CASSTDGHAESFF. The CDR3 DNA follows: TGTGCCAGCAGTACCGATGGTCACGCGGAATCTTTCTTT.

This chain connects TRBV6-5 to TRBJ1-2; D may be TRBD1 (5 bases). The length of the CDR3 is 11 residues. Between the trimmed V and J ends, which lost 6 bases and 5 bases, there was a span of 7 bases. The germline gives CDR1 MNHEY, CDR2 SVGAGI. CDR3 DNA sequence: TGTGCCAGCAGGGAGGGGTATGGCTACACCTTC. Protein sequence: CASREGYGYTF.

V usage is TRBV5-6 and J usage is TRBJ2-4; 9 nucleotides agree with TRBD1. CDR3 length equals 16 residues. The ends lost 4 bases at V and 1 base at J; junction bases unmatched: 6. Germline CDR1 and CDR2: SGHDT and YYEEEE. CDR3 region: CASSNRGLRAKNIQYF. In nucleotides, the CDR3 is TGTGCCAGCAGCAACAGGGGGCTAAGGGCCAAAAACATTCAGTACTTC.

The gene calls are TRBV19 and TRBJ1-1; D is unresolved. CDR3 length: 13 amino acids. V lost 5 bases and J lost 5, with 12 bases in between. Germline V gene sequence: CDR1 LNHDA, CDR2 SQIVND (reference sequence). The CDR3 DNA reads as TGTGCCAGTAGTTCCCCGGGGTGGACTGAAGCTTTCTTT. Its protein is CASSSPGWTEAFF.

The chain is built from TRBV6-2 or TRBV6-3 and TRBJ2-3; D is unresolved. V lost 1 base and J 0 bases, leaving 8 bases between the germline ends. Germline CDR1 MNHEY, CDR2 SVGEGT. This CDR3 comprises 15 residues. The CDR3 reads CASSYFVPSTDTQYF. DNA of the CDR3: TGTGCCAGCAGTTACTTCGTTCCGAGCACAGATACGCAGTATTTT.

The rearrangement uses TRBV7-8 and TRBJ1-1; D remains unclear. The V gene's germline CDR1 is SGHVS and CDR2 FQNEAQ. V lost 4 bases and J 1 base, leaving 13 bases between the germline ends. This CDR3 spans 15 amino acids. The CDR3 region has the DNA TGTGCCAGCAGCTCTCTACCCCCGGGGAACACTGAAGCTTTCTTT. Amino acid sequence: CASSSLPPGNTEAFF.

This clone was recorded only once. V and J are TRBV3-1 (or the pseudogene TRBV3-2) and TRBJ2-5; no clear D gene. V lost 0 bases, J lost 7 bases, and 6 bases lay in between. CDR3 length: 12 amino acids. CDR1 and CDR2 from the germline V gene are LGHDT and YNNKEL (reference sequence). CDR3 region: CASSQDVRTQYF. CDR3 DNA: TGTGCCAGCAGCCAAGACGTGAGGACCCAGTACTTC.

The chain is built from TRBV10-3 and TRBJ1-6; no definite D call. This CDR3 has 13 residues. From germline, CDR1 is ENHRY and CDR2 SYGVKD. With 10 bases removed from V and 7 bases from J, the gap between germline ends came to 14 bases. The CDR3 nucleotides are TGTGCCACCTTGGCGGGTACGAATTCACCCCTCCACTTT. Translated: CATLAGTNSPLHF.

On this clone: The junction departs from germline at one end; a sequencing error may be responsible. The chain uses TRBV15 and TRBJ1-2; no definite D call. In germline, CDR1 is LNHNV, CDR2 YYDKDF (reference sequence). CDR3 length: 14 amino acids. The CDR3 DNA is TGTGCCACCAGCAGAGTAAACAGCTTTACTAGTCCTCACTTC. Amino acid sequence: CATSRVNSFTSPHF.

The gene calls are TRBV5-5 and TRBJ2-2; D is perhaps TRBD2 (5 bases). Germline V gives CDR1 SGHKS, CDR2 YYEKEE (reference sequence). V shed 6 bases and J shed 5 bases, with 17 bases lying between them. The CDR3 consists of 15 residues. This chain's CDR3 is CASTGETAETGELFF. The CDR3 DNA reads TGTGCCAGCACCGGGGAGACCGCCGAGACCGGGGAGCTGTTTTTT.

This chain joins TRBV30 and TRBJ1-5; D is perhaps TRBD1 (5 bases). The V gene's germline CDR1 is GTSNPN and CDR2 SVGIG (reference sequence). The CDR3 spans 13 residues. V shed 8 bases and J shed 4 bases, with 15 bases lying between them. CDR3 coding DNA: TGTGCCACACTAGGCGGGGGAAATCAGCCCCAGCATTTT. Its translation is CATLGGGNQPQHF.

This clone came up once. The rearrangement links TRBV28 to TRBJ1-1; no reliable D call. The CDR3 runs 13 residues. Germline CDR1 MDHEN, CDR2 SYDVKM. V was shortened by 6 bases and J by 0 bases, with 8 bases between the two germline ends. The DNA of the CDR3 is TGTGCCAGCAGACCCAGGATGAACACTGAAGCTTTCTTT. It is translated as CASRPRMNTEAFF. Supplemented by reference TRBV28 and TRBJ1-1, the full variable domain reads DVKVTQSSRYLVKRTGEKVFLECVQDMDHENMFWYRQDPGLGLRLIYFSYDVKMKEKGDIPEGYSVSREKKERFSLILESASTNQTSMYLCASRPRMNTEAFFGQGTRLTVV.

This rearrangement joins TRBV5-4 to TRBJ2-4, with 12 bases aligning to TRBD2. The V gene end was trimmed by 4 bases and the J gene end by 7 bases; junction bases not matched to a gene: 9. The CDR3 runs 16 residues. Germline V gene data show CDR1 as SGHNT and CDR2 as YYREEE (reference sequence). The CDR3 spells CASSRASGGAGNIQYF. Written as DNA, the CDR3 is TGTGCCAGCAGCCGCGCTAGCGGGGGGGCCGGGAACATTCAGTACTTC.

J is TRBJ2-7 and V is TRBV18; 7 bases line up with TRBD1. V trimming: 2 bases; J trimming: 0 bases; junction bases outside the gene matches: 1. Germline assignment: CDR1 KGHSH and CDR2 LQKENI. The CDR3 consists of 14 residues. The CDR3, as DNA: TGTGCCAGCTCACCAGGGGACAGCTCCTACGAGCAGTACTTC. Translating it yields CASSPGDSSYEQYF.

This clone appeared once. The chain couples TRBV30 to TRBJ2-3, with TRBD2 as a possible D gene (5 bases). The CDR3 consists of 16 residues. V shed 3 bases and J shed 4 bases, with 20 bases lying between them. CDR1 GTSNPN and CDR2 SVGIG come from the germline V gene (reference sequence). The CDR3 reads CAWSGGIGGISDTQYF. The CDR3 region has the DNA TGTGCCTGGAGCGGTGGCATAGGAGGTATCTCAGATACGCAGTATTTT.

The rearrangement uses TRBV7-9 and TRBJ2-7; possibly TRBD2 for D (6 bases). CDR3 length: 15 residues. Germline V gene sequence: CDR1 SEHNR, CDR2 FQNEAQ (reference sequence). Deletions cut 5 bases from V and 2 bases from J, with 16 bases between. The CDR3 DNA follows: TGTGCCAGCAGCCTGGTGGACGGCGGGGCCTACGAGCAGTACTTC. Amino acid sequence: CASSLVDGGAYEQYF.

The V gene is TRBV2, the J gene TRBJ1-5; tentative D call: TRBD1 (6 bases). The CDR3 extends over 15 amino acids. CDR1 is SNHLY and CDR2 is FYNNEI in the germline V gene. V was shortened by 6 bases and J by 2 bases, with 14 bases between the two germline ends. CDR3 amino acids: CASRVRGAGNQPQHF. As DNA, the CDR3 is TGTGCCAGCAGGGTTCGGGGGGCAGGCAATCAGCCCCAGCATTTT.

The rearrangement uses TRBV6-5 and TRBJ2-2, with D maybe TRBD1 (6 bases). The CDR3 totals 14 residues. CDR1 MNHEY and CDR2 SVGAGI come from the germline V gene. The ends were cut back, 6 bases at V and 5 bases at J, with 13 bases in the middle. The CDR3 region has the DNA TGTGCCAGCAGGGTTACAGGGCCAACCGGGGAGCTGTTTTTT. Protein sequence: CASRVTGPTGELFF.

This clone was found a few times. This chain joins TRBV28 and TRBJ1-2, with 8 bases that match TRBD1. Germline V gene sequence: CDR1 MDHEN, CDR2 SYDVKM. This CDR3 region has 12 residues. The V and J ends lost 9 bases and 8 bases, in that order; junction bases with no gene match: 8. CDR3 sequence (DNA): TGTGCCAGTTGGGGACAGGAAGGAGGCTACACCTTC. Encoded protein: CASWGQEGGYTF.

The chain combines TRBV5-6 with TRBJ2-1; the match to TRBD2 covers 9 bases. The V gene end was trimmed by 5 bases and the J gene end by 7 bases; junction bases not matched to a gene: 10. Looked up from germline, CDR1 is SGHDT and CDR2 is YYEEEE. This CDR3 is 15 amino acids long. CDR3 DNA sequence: TGTGCCAGCAGTTCCTGGGGGACTAGCATGAATGAGCAGTTCTTC. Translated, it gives CASSSWGTSMNEQFF.

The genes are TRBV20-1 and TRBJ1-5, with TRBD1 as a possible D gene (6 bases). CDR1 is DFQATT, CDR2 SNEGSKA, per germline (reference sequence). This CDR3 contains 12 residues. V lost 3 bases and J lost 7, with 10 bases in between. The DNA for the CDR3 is TGCAGTGCTAGTGGGGGGCTCCAGCCCCAGCATTTT. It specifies CSASGGLQPQHF.

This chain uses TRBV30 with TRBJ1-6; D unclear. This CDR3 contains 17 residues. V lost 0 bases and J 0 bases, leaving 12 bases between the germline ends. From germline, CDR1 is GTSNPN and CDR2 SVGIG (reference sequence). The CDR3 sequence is CAWSVDRSSSYNSPLHF. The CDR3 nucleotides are TGTGCCTGGAGTGTAGATCGGTCGAGCTCCTATAATTCACCCCTCCACTTT. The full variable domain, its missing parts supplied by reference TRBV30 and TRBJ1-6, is SQTIHQWPATLVQPVGSPLSLECTVEGTSNPNLYWYRQAAGRGLQLLFYSVGIGQISSEVPQNLSASRPQDRQFILSSKKLLLSDSGFYLCAWSVDRSSSYNSPLHFGNGTRLTVT.

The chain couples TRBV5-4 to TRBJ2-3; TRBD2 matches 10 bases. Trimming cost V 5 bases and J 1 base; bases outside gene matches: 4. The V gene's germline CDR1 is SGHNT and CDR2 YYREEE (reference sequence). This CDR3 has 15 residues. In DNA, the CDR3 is TGTGCCAGCAGGCGAGGGACTAGCGGCACAGATACGCAGTATTTT. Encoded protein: CASRRGTSGTDTQYF.

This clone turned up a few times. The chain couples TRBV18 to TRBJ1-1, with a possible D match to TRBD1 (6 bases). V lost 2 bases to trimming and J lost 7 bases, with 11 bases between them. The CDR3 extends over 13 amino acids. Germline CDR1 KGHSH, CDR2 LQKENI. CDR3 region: CASSPDRPSEAFF. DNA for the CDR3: TGTGCCAGCTCACCAGACAGGCCGAGTGAAGCTTTCTTT.

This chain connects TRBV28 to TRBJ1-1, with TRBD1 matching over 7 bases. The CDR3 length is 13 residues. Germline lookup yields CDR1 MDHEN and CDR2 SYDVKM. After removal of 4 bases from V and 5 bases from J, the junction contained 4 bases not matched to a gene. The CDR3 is CASSYRGRTEAFF. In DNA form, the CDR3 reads TGTGCCAGCAGTTACAGGGGTAGGACTGAAGCTTTCTTT.

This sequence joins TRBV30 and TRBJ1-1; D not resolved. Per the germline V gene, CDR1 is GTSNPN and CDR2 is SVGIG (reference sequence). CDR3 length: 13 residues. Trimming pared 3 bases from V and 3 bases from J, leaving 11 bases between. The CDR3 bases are TGTGCCTGGAGCCTGGGGAGGGACACTGAAGCTTTCTTT. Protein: CAWSLGRDTEAFF.

The CDR3 protein is CASSSFQGAAVEAFF. The CDR3 region has the DNA TGTGCCAGCAGCTCATTTCAAGGGGCGGCAGTAGAAGCTTTCTTT. The J gene is TRBJ1-1, the V gene TRBV11-1; possibly TRBD1 for D (5 bases). The V end was cut by 4 bases, the J end by 8 bases, with 20 bases between. Germline-derived CDR1 and CDR2 are SGHAT and FQDESV (reference sequence). The CDR3 is made up of 15 amino acids.

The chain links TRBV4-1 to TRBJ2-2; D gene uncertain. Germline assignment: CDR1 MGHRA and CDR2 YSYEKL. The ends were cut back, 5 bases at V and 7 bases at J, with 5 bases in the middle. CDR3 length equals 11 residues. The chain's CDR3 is CASSFHGELFF. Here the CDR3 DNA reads TGCGCCAGCAGCTTTCACGGGGAGCTGTTTTTT.

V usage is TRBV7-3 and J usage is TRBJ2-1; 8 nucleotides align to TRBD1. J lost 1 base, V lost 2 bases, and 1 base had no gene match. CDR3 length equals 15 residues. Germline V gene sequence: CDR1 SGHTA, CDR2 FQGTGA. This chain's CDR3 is CASSLQGASYNEQFF. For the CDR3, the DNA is TGTGCCAGCAGCTTACAGGGGGCATCCTACAATGAGCAGTTCTTC.